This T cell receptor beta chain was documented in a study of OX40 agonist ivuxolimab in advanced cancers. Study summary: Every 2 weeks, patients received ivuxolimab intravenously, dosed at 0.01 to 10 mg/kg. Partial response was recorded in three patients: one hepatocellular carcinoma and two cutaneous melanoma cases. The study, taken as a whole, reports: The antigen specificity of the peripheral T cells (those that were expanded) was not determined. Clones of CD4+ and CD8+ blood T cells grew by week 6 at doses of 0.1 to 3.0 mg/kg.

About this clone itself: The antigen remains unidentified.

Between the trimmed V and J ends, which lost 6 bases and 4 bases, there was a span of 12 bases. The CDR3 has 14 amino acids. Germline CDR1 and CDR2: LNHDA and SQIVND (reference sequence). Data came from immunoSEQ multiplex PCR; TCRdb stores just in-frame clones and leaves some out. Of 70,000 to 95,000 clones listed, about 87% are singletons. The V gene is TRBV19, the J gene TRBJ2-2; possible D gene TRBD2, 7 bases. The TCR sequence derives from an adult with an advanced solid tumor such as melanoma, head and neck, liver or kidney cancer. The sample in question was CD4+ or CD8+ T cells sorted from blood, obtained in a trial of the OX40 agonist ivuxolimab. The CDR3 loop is CASSTGRGTGELFF. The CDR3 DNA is TGTGCCAGTAGCACAGGGAGGGGCACCGGGGAGCTGTTTTTT.